This is a list of T cell receptor beta chains from one sample in a study of PD-L1 blockade in urothelial cancer. Sequencing used immunoSEQ multiplex PCR; TCRdb keeps in-frame clones, though not all of them. This sample has about 80,000 clones, with approximately 86% found just once. Source: PBMCs, taken around atezolizumab (anti-PD-L1) treatment. These receptors were collected from a man aged 40-49 years with urothelial cancer. CDR3s include the opening cysteine and the closing phenylalanine or tryptophan. Fields, in order: clone size, V gene, D gene, J gene, CDR3 protein, CDR3 DNA. The D gene is left open where the match is weak. Size tells how often a clone was seen (once, few, many) or the class of an expanded clone, and some rows leave it out.

NA	TRBV25-1	NA	TRBJ2-7	CASQTASYEQYF	TGTGCCAGTCAAACAGCTTCCTACGAGCAGTACTTC
NA	TRBV11-2	TRBD1	TRBJ1-1	CASRSVGTGEAFF	TGTGCCAGCAGATCAGTGGGGACAGGGGAAGCTTTCTTT
NA	TRBV6-4	NA	TRBJ2-1	CASSDHTFSFRDSQWGYNEQFF	TGTGCCAGCAGTGACCACACGTTTAGTTTCCGGGACTCCCAGTGGGGTTACAATGAGCAGTTCTTC
NA	TRBV20-1	NA	TRBJ2-7	CSALDPYEQYF	TGCAGTGCCCTAGACCCCTACGAGCAGTACTTC
NA	TRBV7-3	TRBD2	TRBJ2-1	CASSPPGTNNEQFF	TGTGCCAGCAGCCCCCCCGGGACTAACAATGAGCAGTTCTTC
once	TRBV19	TRBD2	TRBJ2-3	CASSRREESDTQYF	TGTGCCAGTAGTAGGCGGGAGGAATCAGATACGCAGTATTTT
NA	TRBV5-1	NA	TRBJ2-7	CASSLGGGRYEQYF	TGCGCCAGCAGCCTTGGGGGGGGCCGCTACGAGCAGTACTTC
NA	TRBV5-1	TRBD2	TRBJ2-1	CASSFLTSGSYNEQFF	TGCGCCAGCAGCTTTCTGACTAGCGGCTCCTACAATGAGCAGTTCTTC
once	TRBV7-9	NA	TRBJ1-4	CASSLGAGATNEKLFF	TGTGCCAGCAGCTTAGGCGCAGGGGCAACTAATGAAAAACTGTTTTTT
few	TRBV6-4	NA	TRBJ2-2	CASSVGGQGTGELFF	TGTGCCAGCAGTGTCGGTGGGCAAGGCACCGGGGAGCTGTTTTTT
NA	TRBV27	TRBD2	TRBJ2-2	CASGLGLAGRGTGELFF	TGTGCCAGCGGCCTGGGGCTAGCGGGACGGGGGACCGGGGAGCTGTTTTTT
NA	TRBV15	NA	TRBJ2-7	CATSSPSSSYEQYF	TGTGCCACCAGCTCCCCGAGTTCCTCCTACGAGCAGTACTTC
few	TRBV5-1	NA	TRBJ1-2	CASSPQGAGYGYTF	TGCGCCAGCAGCCCACAGGGAGCTGGCTATGGCTACACCTTC
NA	TRBV7-2	TRBD1	TRBJ1-1	CASSYYRGTEAFF	TGTGCCAGCAGCTACTACAGGGGTACTGAAGCTTTCTTT
NA	TRBV13	NA	TRBJ1-2	CASSSRGGSTQGYTF	TGTGCCAGCAGCTCTCGGGGAGGATCGACGCAAGGCTACACCTTC
few	TRBV7-9	NA	TRBJ2-4	CASSFGGNIQYF	TGTGCCAGCAGCTTCGGGGGAAACATTCAGTACTTC
NA	TRBV2	TRBD2	TRBJ2-5	CASSPTSGRRQETQYF	TGTGCCAGCAGTCCTACTAGCGGGAGGAGGCAAGAGACCCAGTACTTC
NA	TRBV5-4	NA	TRBJ2-7	CASSLMVGDEQYF	TGTGCCAGCAGCCTCATGGTGGGCGACGAGCAGTACTTC
NA	TRBV9	TRBD1	TRBJ1-1	CASSPTTGQNTEAFF	TGTGCCAGCAGCCCAACGACAGGGCAGAACACTGAAGCTTTCTTT
few	TRBV5-1	TRBD2	TRBJ2-1	CASSYIAGAFSYNEQFF	TGCGCCAGCAGCTACATAGCGGGAGCTTTCTCCTACAATGAGCAGTTCTTC
NA	TRBV27	TRBD1	TRBJ2-2	CASTLALTGLSGELFF	TGTGCCAGCACTCTCGCCTTGACAGGGTTATCCGGGGAGCTGTTTTTT
NA	TRBV6-1	NA	TRBJ1-2	CASSEDAADYGYTF	TGTGCCAGCAGTGAAGACGCAGCGGACTATGGCTACACCTTC
once	TRBV28	TRBD1	TRBJ1-1	CASSLPSAGGAYTEAFF	TGTGCCAGCAGTTTACCATCCGCAGGGGGCGCGTACACTGAAGCTTTCTTT
NA	TRBV5-1	NA	TRBJ2-3	CASNDINLGSTDTQYF	TGCGCCAGCAACGACATCAATTTAGGCTCCACAGATACGCAGTATTTT
once	TRBV11-2	NA	TRBJ2-2	CASSLEGPGELFF	TGTGCCAGCAGCTTAGAGGGGCCCGGGGAGCTGTTTTTT
NA	TRBV30	TRBD1	TRBJ2-7	CAWSVRGGGAYF	TGTGCCTGGAGTGTAAGAGGGGGCGGCGCGTACTTC
NA	TRBV6-5	NA	TRBJ2-7	CASAKRVNEQYF	TGTGCCAGCGCGAAGAGGGTGAACGAGCAGTACTTC
NA	TRBV27	TRBD1	TRBJ1-2	CASSTRDRTGNYGYTF	TGTGCCAGCAGTACACGGGACAGGACAGGGAACTATGGCTACACCTTC
NA	TRBV18	TRBD1	TRBJ1-5	CASSPRDSHQPQHF	TGTGCCAGCTCACCCCGGGACAGCCATCAGCCCCAGCATTTT
NA	TRBV11-3	TRBD1	TRBJ2-7	CASSPGTGASKQREQYF	TGTGCCAGCAGCCCCGGGACAGGGGCCTCTAAACAGCGGGAGCAGTACTTC
NA	TRBV7-6	TRBD1	TRBJ2-5	CASSQGQLRETQYF	TGTGCCAGCAGCCAGGGACAGTTGAGGGAGACCCAGTACTTC
NA	TRBV6-5	NA	TRBJ2-7	CASSYSRQNYEQYF	TGTGCCAGCAGTTACTCGAGGCAGAACTACGAGCAGTACTTC
few	TRBV5-1	NA	TRBJ1-2	CASSLASGRQGYTF	TGCGCCAGCAGCTTGGCCTCGGGTCGACAGGGCTACACCTTC
NA	TRBV28	NA	TRBJ1-1	CASTAPQGPYTEAFF	TGTGCCAGCACCGCACCACAGGGCCCCTACACTGAAGCTTTCTTT
NA	TRBV2	TRBD2	TRBJ2-7	CASRPGGVQGGHEQYF	TGTGCCTCCCGTCCCGGGGGGGTACAGGGAGGCCACGAGCAGTACTTC
once	TRBV29-1	TRBD1	TRBJ2-7	CSARRDSYEQYF	TGCAGCGCCCGCCGGGACAGTTACGAGCAGTACTTC
NA	TRBV5-4	NA	TRBJ1-1	CASSLAVRGRNTEAFF	TGTGCCAGCAGCTTGGCCGTGCGAGGGAGGAACACTGAAGCTTTCTTT
NA	TRBV5-5	TRBD1	TRBJ2-3	CASSSGQESTDTQYF	TGTGCCAGCAGCTCCGGACAGGAATCCACAGATACGCAGTATTTT
NA	TRBV25-1	TRBD2	TRBJ2-7	CASRSSGLTYEQYF	TGTGCCAGCAGGTCTAGCGGGCTTACCTACGAGCAGTACTTC
NA	TRBV27	NA	TRBJ2-2	CASSLGGYTGELFF	TGTGCCAGCAGTTTAGGCGGATACACCGGGGAGCTGTTTTTT
NA	TRBV11-2	NA	TRBJ2-2	CASSYRVESTGELFF	TGTGCCAGCAGCTACAGGGTAGAAAGCACCGGGGAGCTGTTTTTT
NA	TRBV6-5	NA	TRBJ2-5	CASSYSPGKETQYF	TGTGCCAGCAGTTACTCGCCAGGGAAAGAGACCCAGTACTTC
few	TRBV19	NA	TRBJ2-3	CASKQGKSGTDTQYF	TGTGCCAGTAAGCAGGGTAAAAGTGGCACAGATACGCAGTATTTT
NA	TRBV19	NA	TRBJ1-5	CASSIKGGGNQPQHF	TGTGCCAGTAGTATTAAGGGAGGGGGCAATCAGCCCCAGCATTTT